This record concerns one T cell receptor beta chain sequence. Here immunoSEQ multiplex PCR was the method, and the copy in TCRdb shows in-frame clones only, minus some. The profile shows about 150,000 clones, about 86% of them singletons. The sample is drawn from a study of blood T cell repertoires in COVID-19. Whole-study context: Sample material is recorded as cDNA or gDNA derived from T cells, B-cell-depleted T cells, or PBMCs.

Germline V CDR1 and CDR2: SGHTA, FQGNSA. CDR3 size: 17 residues. Unmatched junction bases numbered 8, after V lost 1 base and J lost 5 bases. The genes are TRBV7-2 and TRBJ2-3; 11 bases are shared with TRBD1. Sequenced sample: peripheral blood. The receptor was isolated from an older woman with active or convalescent COVID-19. In nucleotides, the CDR3 is TGTGCCAGCAGCTTAGTTGGGACAGGGGGGACAGTAGATACGCAGTATTTT. It specifies CASSLVGTGGTVDTQYF. The complete variable domain, with remaining parts taken from reference TRBV7-2 and TRBJ2-3, reads GAGVSQSPSNKVTEKGKDVELRCDPISGHTALYWYRQSLGQGLEFLIYFQGNSAPDKSGLPSDRFSAERTGGSVSTLTIQRTQQEDSAVYLCASSLVGTGGTVDTQYFGPGTRLTVL.